The T cell receptor (beta chain) under discussion was sequenced for a study of cytomegalovirus exposure and HLA in healthy donors. The PCR had 60 Vbeta and 13 Jbeta primers. Sequenced by immunoSEQ multiplex PCR; TCRdb stores in-frame clones only, minus some. The sample holds 180,000 or so clones, more than 65% seen once. Findings and limits, study-wide: HLA-A and HLA-B allele assignments for most subjects were reportedly predicted accurately using TCR beta sequences.

As to this clone: What it binds is not known.

The length of the CDR3 is 14 residues. Germline CDR1 is SGHNT and CDR2 is YYREEE (reference sequence). V lost 3 bases and J lost 2, with 10 bases in between. The receptor was derived from a female donor in good health and CMV-seronegative. The sample comprised PBMCs. This chain connects TRBV5-4 to TRBJ2-3; D is ambiguous. Here the CDR3 DNA reads TGTGCCAGCAGCTCGAGTACTAACACAGATACGCAGTATTTT. Amino acid sequence: CASSSSTNTDTQYF.